This record covers a single T cell receptor (beta chain). Its antigen remains unidentified. At one end the junction does not follow the germline gene, possibly because of a read error. Sequences LNHNV (CDR1) and YYDKDF (CDR2) are obtained from the germline V gene (reference sequence). From cysteine to phenylalanine, the CDR3 is 12 amino acids long. Only the CDR3 portion is preserved as DNA: 36 bases, with reading frame beginning at the first base. The data were taken from a study of blood T cell repertoires in COVID-19 (dated by TCRdb to between 2020 and 2021). For the study in its entirety: Samples covering the acute and convalescent phases of COVID-19 were provided by collaborators in the United States, Italy and Spain. Sample metadata almost always included a de-identified subject ID, COVID-19 status, age in years and sex. Deeply sampled blood TCRbeta repertoires from subjects exposed to, actively infected with, or recovered from COVID-19 were included in the dataset. The prospective study material was composed of cDNA or gDNA derived from T cells, B-cell-depleted T cells, or PBMCs. Samples were obtained from the ongoing ImmuneRACE study (first 160 participants) and from over a thousand subjects provided by 6 global collaborators. HLA class I and class II types, where available, came from metadata supplied by the sample provider rather than from assay-based typing. A freely available public database, intended as a resource for researchers studying the immune response to SARS-CoV-2, is where the repertoires were released. Paper-wide results and their limitations: Clinical and demographic metadata were provided uncurated, with the amount varying by source and participant.

TCRbeta CDR3 regions were amplified from genomic DNA using the immunoSEQ Assay, a bias-controlled multiplex PCR. For the original study's pipeline: Nucleated cell counts per sample were estimated from amplification of reference gene primers within the assay. To quantify the absolute abundance of each unique TCRbeta CDR3 rearrangement, sequence reads were collapsed and filtered. For each sample, productive Simpson clonality was calculated as the square root of Simpson's diversity index across productive rearrangements. In its TCRdb copy, this immuneACCESS table keeps in-frame sequences only and misses some clones. Where compared with another copy, unresolved V genes explain less than half of these, and the others have no known cause. That table gives V, J and clone size, and the DNA gave D and trimming. This sample has a few hundred thousand clones in its table, and about 80% of those were observed once. The ten top clones hold around 3.5% of the sample.

Enrolling through a virtual design, the prospective study's participants ranged in age from roughly 18 to 95 years and lived across roughly 23 United States geographic areas. In the prospective study, cohorts were assigned on the basis of participant-reported clinical history obtained from a screening survey and a study questionnaire. For ImmuneRACE Cohort 3, a participant was defined as recovered based on two consecutive negative NP/OP PCR tests, clearance by a healthcare professional, or resolution of symptoms. In the prospective study, whole blood, serum and a nasopharyngeal or oropharyngeal swab were collected from each participant by mobile phlebotomists. Over a roughly 2-month period, participants in the prospective study had the option of providing additional blood draws and questionnaires. Prospective study blood samples were shipped either frozen or at room temperature before DNA extraction.

The specimen was PBMCs or T cells enriched from blood (not recorded which). The chain is assembled from TRBV15 and TRBJ2-7, with the D gene uncertain. The sequence derives from a man between 45 and 60 years old who had recovered from COVID-19. The DNA sequence is given as TGTGCCACCGGCAGGAGCTCCTACGAGCAGTACTTC. It translates as CATGRSSYEQYF.